Listed here are 32 T cell receptor beta chains from one sample, sequenced in a study of CD8 T cells in ankylosing spondylitis listed by TCRdb under 2017. The study at large found these results: Blood from ankylosing spondylitis patients appeared to be characterized by a TCR beta motif composed of under 10 highly homologous amino acid variants.

These TCRs are of unknown antigen specificity. The library was obtained by 5' RACE. Sequencing relied on an Illumina HiSeq 2500. TCRdb reanalyzed the raw reads on its own, using fastp at Q25 for trimming and MiXCR for clone calling, and kept in-frame beta chains. Rows matching on CDR3 protein sequence are summarized as one entry with the most common DNA and genes. For this sample there are 700,000 or so distinct CDR3 sequences; around 17% appear just once. Under 20% of the sample goes to the ten largest clones. The sequenced material came from blood, either unsorted or a sorted T cell fraction (not recorded which). Receptors originate from a male donor with ankylosing spondylitis.

The V call is TRBV7-9, the J call TRBJ1-1, with D possibly TRBD1 on 5 matching bases. This CDR3 spans 15 amino acids. Trimming cost V 5 bases and J 3 bases, with 16 bases left between them. From germline, CDR1 is SEHNR and CDR2 FQNEAQ (reference sequence). The CDR3 loop reads CASSGGGAVHTEAFF. The CDR3, as DNA: TGTGCCAGCAGCGGAGGCGGGGCCGTTCACACTGAAGCTTTCTTT.

The chain carries TRBV12-3 or TRBV12-4 and TRBJ1-2; maybe TRBD1 (6 bases). V dropped 4 bases and J dropped 0 bases, with 15 bases sitting between them. The CDR3 spans 16 residues. CDR3 bases: TGTGCCAGCAGTTCTGAAACAGGGTTGACTAACTATGGCTACACCTTC. It codes for CASSSETGLTNYGYTF.

This clonotype came up a few times. V is TRBV12-3 or TRBV12-4 and J is TRBJ1-2; a weak D match, TRBD1 (6 bases). Trimming removed 6 bases from V and 7 bases from J, with 15 bases in between. CDR3 size: 13 residues. The CDR3 spells CASSRQVESGYTF. The CDR3 coding sequence is TGTGCCAGCAGCCGACAGGTTGAGAGTGGCTACACCTTC.

This clonotype came up a few times. This chain connects TRBV12-3 or TRBV12-4 to TRBJ2-7, with D possibly being TRBD2 (5 bases). The CDR3 is made up of 12 amino acids. Trimming removed 8 bases from V and 2 bases from J, with 10 bases in between. CDR3 nucleotide sequence: TGTGCCAGCTCAGTGGGAGCCTACGAGCAGTACTTC. It codes for CASSVGAYEQYF.

This clonotype was detected a few times. The chain has TRBV25-1 and TRBJ2-7, with D possibly matching TRBD2 (6 bases). Per germline, CDR1 MGHDK and CDR2 SYGVNS. This CDR3 contains 15 residues. V dropped 3 bases and J dropped 4 bases, with 16 bases sitting between them. The CDR3 sequence: CASSDGRTPRYEQYF. The CDR3 DNA reads as TGTGCCAGCAGTGATGGGAGGACACCCCGTTACGAGCAGTACTTC.

This clonotype was found a few times. CDR3 DNA: TGCGCCAGCAGCTTTATGGGGGGAGAGACCCAGTACTTC. It translates to CASSFMGGETQYF. The rearrangement links TRBV5-1 to TRBJ2-5; D is perhaps TRBD2 (6 bases). CDR3 length: 13 amino acids. The ends were cut back, 2 bases at V and 4 bases at J, with 9 bases in the middle. Germline-derived CDR1 and CDR2 are SGHRS and YFSETQ.

This chain links TRBV7-9 with TRBJ2-2; D is unresolved. Germline V CDR1 and CDR2: SEHNR, FQNEAQ (reference sequence). This CDR3 is built from 14 residues. V gave up 4 bases and J gave up 6 bases, with 12 bases separating them. CDR3 protein: CASSSAPPAGELFF. The CDR3, as DNA: TGTGCCAGCAGCTCGGCTCCGCCGGCCGGGGAGCTGTTTTTT. Full variable domain (outside the CDR3, taken from reference TRBV7-9 and TRBJ2-2): DTGVSQNPRHKITKRGQNVTFRCDPISEHNRLYWYRQTLGQGPEFLTYFQNEAQLEKSRLLSDRFSAERPKGSFSTLEIQRTEQGDSAMYLCASSSAPPAGELFFGEGSRLTVL.

This clonotype was seen more than once but under ten times. The chain has TRBV12-3 or TRBV12-4 and TRBJ2-3; TRBD2 agrees at 10 bases. The CDR3 loop spans 16 amino acids. V lost 3 bases, J lost 5 bases, and 8 bases stayed unmatched. The CDR3 coding sequence is TGTGCCAGCAGTTTCCCAAAACTAGCGGGGAGAGATACGCAGTATTTT. It yields the protein CASSFPKLAGRDTQYF.

The chain links TRBV7-9 to TRBJ2-3, with D maybe TRBD2 (6 bases). The length of the CDR3 is 14 residues. CDR1 and CDR2 from the germline V gene are SEHNR and FQNEAQ (reference sequence). Trimming left V 4 bases short and J 7 bases short, with 15 bases between. The CDR3 loop reads CASSSTGGMNTQYF. Here the CDR3 DNA reads TGTGCCAGCAGCTCTACCGGGGGAATGAATACGCAGTATTTT.

The chain links TRBV5-1 to TRBJ2-1, with 9 bases fitting TRBD2. Germline V gene sequence: CDR1 SGHRS, CDR2 YFSETQ. This CDR3 region has 18 residues. The J segment lost 0 bases and the V segment lost 4 bases, leaving 11 bases of the junction unmatched. The CDR3 DNA follows: TGCGCCAGCAGCGGTGTAGCGGGGGTTGGTGGCTCCTACAATGAGCAGTTCTTC. Its translation: CASSGVAGVGGSYNEQFF. Filled out from reference TRBV5-1 and TRBJ2-1, the complete variable domain reads KAGVTQTPRYLIKTRGQQVTLSCSPISGHRSVSWYQQTPGQGLQFLFEYFSETQRNKGNFPGRFSGRQFSNSRSEMNVSTLELGDSALYLCASSGVAGVGGSYNEQFFGPGTRLTVL.

The chain links TRBV10-3 to TRBJ2-2; the D call may be TRBD1 or TRBD2 (6 bases each). CDR1 is ENHRY and CDR2 is SYGVKD in the germline V gene. The CDR3 has 16 amino acids. V was cut by 10 bases and J by 0 bases, with 18 bases left in between. The CDR3 here is CATLGGGEPNTGELFF. For the CDR3, the DNA is TGTGCCACCCTCGGGGGCGGAGAACCGAACACCGGGGAGCTGTTTTTT.

V and J are TRBV5-1 and TRBJ1-6; TRBD1 is a possible D gene (5 bases). Germline loops: CDR1 SGHRS, CDR2 YFSETQ. This CDR3 has 18 amino acids. The V gene lost 2 bases and the J gene lost 3 bases, with 18 bases spanning the gap. The DNA for the CDR3 is TGCGCCAGCAGCTTACGGTTTCAGGGTGATATCTATAATTCACCCCTCCACTTT. The encoded protein is CASSLRFQGDIYNSPLHF.

This clonotype was counted between two and nine times. A read error may account for a junction end that differs from germline. Written as DNA, the CDR3 is TGTGCCAGCAACCAAAACAGGGGGGCGACTGAAGCTTTCTTT. Protein product: CASNQNRGATEAFF. The rearrangement joins TRBV3-1 to TRBJ1-1; 8 positions match TRBD1. This CDR3 comprises 14 residues. In germline, CDR1 is LGHDT, CDR2 YNNKEL (reference sequence).

The gene calls are TRBV28 and TRBJ1-4, with 7 bases identical to TRBD1. The CDR3 sequence is 16 residues long. V trimming: 6 bases; J trimming: 0 bases; junction bases outside the gene matches: 7. Germline loops: CDR1 MDHEN, CDR2 SYDVKM. As DNA, the CDR3 is TGTGCCAGCAGCCAAAGTGGACAGGCAACTAATGAAAAACTGTTTTTT. Its translation is CASSQSGQATNEKLFF.

This clonotype turned up a few times. The chain has TRBV6-1 and TRBJ2-1; the match to TRBD2 covers 9 bases. Losses at the gene ends were 5 bases for V and 7 bases for J; bases not matched to a gene: 15. The length of the CDR3 is 17 residues. CDR1 is MNHNS and CDR2 is SASEGT in the germline V gene. The CDR3 sequence is CASSHPSNSGSENEQFF. Here the CDR3 DNA reads TGTGCCAGCAGTCATCCCTCGAATAGCGGGAGTGAGAATGAGCAGTTCTTC.

This CDR3 is CSSYRTDTQYF. In nucleotides, the CDR3 is TGCAGTTCGTACCGCACAGATACGCAGTATTTT. V is TRBV20-1 and J is TRBJ2-3; D remains unclear. Germline values: CDR1 DFQATT, CDR2 SNEGSKA (reference sequence). The CDR3 runs 11 residues. The V and J ends lost 8 bases and 1 base respectively, with 7 bases between them.

The V and J genes are TRBV20-1 and TRBJ2-3, with D perhaps assigned TRBD1 or TRBD2 (5 bases each). V dropped 6 bases and J dropped 4 bases, with 8 bases sitting between them. The V gene's germline CDR1 is DFQATT and CDR2 SNEGSKA (reference sequence). The CDR3 spans 11 residues. This CDR3 reads CSAPGPDTQYF. For the CDR3, the DNA is TGCAGTGCCCCGGGGCCAGATACGCAGTATTTT.

This clonotype was detected only a few times. The rearrangement links TRBV11-2 to TRBJ2-5; TRBD2 is a possible D gene (6 bases). This CDR3 has 15 residues. V lost 4 bases and J 1 base, leaving 13 bases between the germline ends. CDR1 and CDR2 from the germline V gene are SGHAT and FQNNGV. The CDR3 reads CASSWGEAGQETQYF. CDR3 DNA sequence: TGTGCCAGCAGCTGGGGGGAGGCGGGCCAAGAGACCCAGTACTTC.

The chain links TRBV13 to TRBJ2-7; the match to TRBD2 covers 14 bases. CDR1 is PRHDT, CDR2 FYEKMQ, per germline (reference sequence). V trimming: 3 bases; J trimming: 0 bases; junction bases outside the gene matches: 7. This CDR3 has 18 amino acids. The CDR3 protein is CASSFGLAGGGSSYEQYF. In DNA form, the CDR3 reads TGTGCCAGCAGCTTCGGACTAGCGGGGGGCGGAAGCTCCTACGAGCAGTACTTC.

This chain links TRBV7-9 with TRBJ1-2, with D maybe TRBD1 (5 bases). The CDR3 is made up of 12 amino acids. CDR1 and CDR2 (germline): SEHNR, FQNEAQ (reference sequence). Between the trimmed V and J ends, which lost 0 bases and 8 bases, there was a span of 7 bases. This CDR3 reads CASSLAWTGYTF. In DNA, the CDR3 is TGTGCCAGCAGCTTAGCGTGGACAGGCTACACCTTC.

The rearrangement uses TRBV19 and TRBJ2-2; D may be TRBD2 (6 bases). The CDR3 contains 14 residues. The germline V gene has CDR1 LNHDA and CDR2 SQIVND (reference sequence). Trimming took 6 bases from V and 4 from J, leaving 12 bases between them. The DNA of the CDR3 is TGTGCCAGTAGGGAGACTAGAGCCACCGGGGAGCTGTTTTTT. Its protein product is CASRETRATGELFF.

This chain joins TRBV6-5 and TRBJ2-2; possibly TRBD2 for D (6 bases). The CDR3 extends over 13 amino acids. CDR1 is MNHEY and CDR2 is SVGAGI in the germline V gene. V lost 4 bases and J lost 7, with 10 bases in between. CDR3 loop: CASSSVGGGELFF. The DNA of the CDR3 is TGTGCCAGCAGTTCGGTCGGGGGCGGGGAGCTGTTTTTT.

V usage is TRBV20-1 and J usage is TRBJ2-2, with TRBD1 matching 12 bases. CDR3 length: 14 amino acids. J gave up 6 bases and V 5 bases, and 4 bases lay outside the gene matches. CDR1 and CDR2 from the germline V gene are DFQATT and SNEGSKA (reference sequence). The DNA of the CDR3 is TGCAGTGCTGAGGGACAGGGGGCTGCCGGGGAGCTGTTTTTT. Translation: CSAEGQGAAGELFF.

As DNA, the CDR3 is TGTGCCAGCAGCAACACGACGGGATCCCGCGAGCAGTACTTC. Protein sequence: CASSNTTGSREQYF. This chain links TRBV7-9 with TRBJ2-7; maybe TRBD2 (5 bases). Germline CDR1 reads SEHNR; CDR2 reads FQNEAQ (reference sequence). The CDR3 is made up of 14 amino acids. The ends were cut back, 5 bases at V and 6 bases at J, with 17 bases in the middle.

This clonotype appeared a few times. The chain links TRBV7-2 to TRBJ2-7; 7 nucleotides match TRBD1. V lost 2 bases, J lost 5 bases, and 6 bases stayed unmatched. The CDR3 loop spans 14 amino acids. Germline values: CDR1 SGHTA, CDR2 FQGNSA. The chain's CDR3 is CASSLYEGGHEQYF. For the CDR3, the DNA is TGTGCCAGCAGCTTATACGAAGGGGGCCACGAGCAGTACTTC.

The rearrangement links TRBV28 to TRBJ1-5; 10 nucleotides line up with TRBD1. V lost 7 bases, J lost 4 bases, and 7 bases stayed unmatched. Germline V lookup: CDR1 MDHEN, CDR2 SYDVKM. This CDR3 has 15 residues. CDR3 sequence reads: CASIPGQGWNQPQHF. CDR3 DNA sequence: TGTGCCAGCATTCCGGGACAGGGGTGGAATCAGCCCCAGCATTTT.

As concerns this clonotype: A junction end diverges from the germline sequence, so it may reflect a read error. This rearrangement joins TRBV5-5 to TRBJ2-2; 7 bases map to TRBD2. From germline, CDR1 is SGHKS and CDR2 YYEKEE (reference sequence). There are 17 residues in the CDR3. The chain's CDR3 is CASSWDRGGWNAGELFF. CDR3 nucleotide sequence: TGTGCCAGCAGCTGGGACCGCGGGGGATGGAACGCCGGGGAGCTGTTTTTT.

CDR3 sequence: CASSEGLAGFTQYF. The CDR3 nucleotides read TGCGCCAGCAGCGAGGGACTAGCGGGGTTTACGCAGTATTTT. The chain joins TRBV5-1 to TRBJ2-3; TRBD2 matches at 13 bases. Losses at the gene ends were 4 bases for V and 8 bases for J; bases not matched to a gene: 4. The CDR3 consists of 14 residues. In germline, CDR1 is SGHRS, CDR2 YFSETQ.

This clonotype has more than one count but fewer than ten. The J gene is TRBJ1-3, the V gene TRBV5-4, with TRBD1 matching 9 bases. The V and J ends lost 9 bases and 8 bases, in that order; junction bases with no gene match: 9. CDR3 length: 13 residues. Germline V lookup: CDR1 SGHNT, CDR2 YYREEE (reference sequence). The CDR3 loop is CATSPGQGYTIYF. As DNA, the CDR3 is TGTGCCACCTCTCCGGGACAGGGTTACACCATATATTTT.

A few counts support this clonotype. The chain links TRBV20-1 to TRBJ1-1; perhaps TRBD1 as D (5 bases). V lost 6 bases and J lost 5, with 22 bases in between. CDR1 DFQATT and CDR2 SNEGSKA come from the germline V gene (reference sequence). The length of the CDR3 is 15 residues. CDR3 coding DNA: TGCAGTGCCGTAATGGTCTGGGGCCGGGGAACTGAAGCTTTCTTT. It specifies CSAVMVWGRGTEAFF.

The chain couples TRBV20-1 to TRBJ1-4; D gene unclear. V was trimmed by 6 bases and J by 8 bases, leaving 22 bases between them. The CDR3 spans 15 residues. Germline V gives CDR1 DFQATT, CDR2 SNEGSKA (reference sequence). This CDR3 reads CSAPPTGSVVEKLFF. CDR3 coding DNA: TGCAGTGCGCCCCCCACGGGGAGCGTTGTCGAAAAACTGTTTTTT.

The gene calls are TRBV28 and TRBJ2-1; 11 positions match TRBD2. V trimming: 1 base; J trimming: 6 bases; junction bases outside the gene matches: 8. Per the germline V gene, CDR1 is MDHEN and CDR2 is SYDVKM. The CDR3 sequence is 17 residues long. The CDR3 nucleotides read TGTGCCAGCAGTTTATTGGTAGCGGGAGGGCCGGGCAATGAGCAGTTCTTC. Translating it yields CASSLLVAGGPGNEQFF.